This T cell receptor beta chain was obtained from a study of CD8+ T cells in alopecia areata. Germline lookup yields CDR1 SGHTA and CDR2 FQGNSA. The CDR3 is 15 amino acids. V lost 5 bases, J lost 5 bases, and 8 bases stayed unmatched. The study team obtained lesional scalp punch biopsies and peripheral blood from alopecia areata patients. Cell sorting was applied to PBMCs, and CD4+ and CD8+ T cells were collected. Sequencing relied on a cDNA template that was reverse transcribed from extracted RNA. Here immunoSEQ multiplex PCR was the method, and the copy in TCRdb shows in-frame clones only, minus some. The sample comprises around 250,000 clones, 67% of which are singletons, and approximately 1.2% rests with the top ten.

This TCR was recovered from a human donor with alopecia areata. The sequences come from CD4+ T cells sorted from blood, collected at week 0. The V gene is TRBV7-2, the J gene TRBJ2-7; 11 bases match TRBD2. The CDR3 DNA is TGTGCCAGCAGCACTAGCGGGGGTAAAACGGACGAGCAGTACTTC. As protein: CASSTSGGKTDEQYF.